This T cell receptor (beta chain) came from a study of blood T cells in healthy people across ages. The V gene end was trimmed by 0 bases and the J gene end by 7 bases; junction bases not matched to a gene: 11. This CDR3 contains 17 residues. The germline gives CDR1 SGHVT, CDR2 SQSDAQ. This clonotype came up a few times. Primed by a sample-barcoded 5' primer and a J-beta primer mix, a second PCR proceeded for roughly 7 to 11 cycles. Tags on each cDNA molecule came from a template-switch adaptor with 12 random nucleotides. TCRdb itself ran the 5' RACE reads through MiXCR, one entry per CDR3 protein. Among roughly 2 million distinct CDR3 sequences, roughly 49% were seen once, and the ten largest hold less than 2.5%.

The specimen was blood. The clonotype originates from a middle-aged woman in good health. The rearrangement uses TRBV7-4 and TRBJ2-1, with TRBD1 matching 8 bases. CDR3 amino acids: CASSLAPGRGRNNEQFF. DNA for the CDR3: TGTGCCAGCAGCTTAGCCCCTGGCAGGGGGCGGAATAATGAGCAGTTCTTC.